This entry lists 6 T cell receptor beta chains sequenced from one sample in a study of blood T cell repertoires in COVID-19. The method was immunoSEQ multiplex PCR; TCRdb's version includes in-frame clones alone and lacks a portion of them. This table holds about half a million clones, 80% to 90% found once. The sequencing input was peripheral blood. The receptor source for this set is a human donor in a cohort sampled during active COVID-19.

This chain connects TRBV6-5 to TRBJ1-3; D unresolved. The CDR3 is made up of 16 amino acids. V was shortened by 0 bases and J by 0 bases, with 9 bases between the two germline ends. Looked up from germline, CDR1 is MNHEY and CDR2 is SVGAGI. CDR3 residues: CASSYSIQLSGNTIYF. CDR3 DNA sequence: TGTGCCAGCAGTTACTCGATACAGCTCTCTGGAAACACCATATATTTT.

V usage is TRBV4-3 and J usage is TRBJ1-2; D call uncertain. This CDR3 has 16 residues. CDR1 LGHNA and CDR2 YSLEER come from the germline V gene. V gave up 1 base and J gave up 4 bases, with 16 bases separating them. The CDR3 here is CASSQGSRDTTYGYTF. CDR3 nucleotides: TGCGCCAGCAGCCAAGGATCGAGGGATACTACCTATGGCTACACCTTC.

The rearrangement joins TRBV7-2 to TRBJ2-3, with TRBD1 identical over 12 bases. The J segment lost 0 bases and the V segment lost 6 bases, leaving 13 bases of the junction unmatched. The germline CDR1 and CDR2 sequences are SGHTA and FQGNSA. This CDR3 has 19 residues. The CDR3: CASRVPRDRGPQSTDTQYF. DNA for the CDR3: TGTGCCAGCAGAGTTCCCCGGGACAGGGGGCCTCAGAGCACAGATACGCAGTATTTT.

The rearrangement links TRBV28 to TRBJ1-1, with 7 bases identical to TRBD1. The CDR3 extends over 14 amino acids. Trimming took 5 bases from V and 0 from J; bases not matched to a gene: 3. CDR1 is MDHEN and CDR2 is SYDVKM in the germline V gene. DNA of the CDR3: TGTGCCAGCAGTCTGGGACAGCTGAACACTGAAGCTTTCTTT. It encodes CASSLGQLNTEAFF.

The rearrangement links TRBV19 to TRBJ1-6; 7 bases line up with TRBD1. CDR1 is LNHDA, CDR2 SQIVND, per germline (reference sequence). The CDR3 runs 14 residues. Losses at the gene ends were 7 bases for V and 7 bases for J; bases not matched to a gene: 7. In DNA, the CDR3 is TGTGCCAGTACAAAGGACAGGCAAAATTCACCCCTCCACTTT. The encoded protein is CASTKDRQNSPLHF.

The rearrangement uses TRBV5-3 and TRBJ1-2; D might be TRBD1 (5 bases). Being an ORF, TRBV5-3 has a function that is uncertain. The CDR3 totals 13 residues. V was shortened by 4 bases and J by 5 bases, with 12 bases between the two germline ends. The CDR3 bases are TGTGCCAGAAGCCTTCAGGGTCCTTATGGCTACACCTTC. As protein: CARSLQGPYGYTF.